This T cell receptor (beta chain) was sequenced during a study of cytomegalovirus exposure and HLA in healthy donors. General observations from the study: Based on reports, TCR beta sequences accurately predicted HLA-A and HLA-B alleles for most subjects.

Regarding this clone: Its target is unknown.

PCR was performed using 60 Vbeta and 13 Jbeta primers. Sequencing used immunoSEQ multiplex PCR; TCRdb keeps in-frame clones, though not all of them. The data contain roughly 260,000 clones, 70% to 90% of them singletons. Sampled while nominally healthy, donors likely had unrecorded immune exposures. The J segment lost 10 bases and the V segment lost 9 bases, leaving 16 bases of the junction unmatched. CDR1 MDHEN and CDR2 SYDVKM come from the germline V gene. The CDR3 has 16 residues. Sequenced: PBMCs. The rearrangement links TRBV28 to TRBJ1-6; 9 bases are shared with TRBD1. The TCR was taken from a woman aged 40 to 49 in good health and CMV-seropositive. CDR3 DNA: TGTGCCAGTTATAGTGGGCGGGACAGGGTGGGCTCACCCCTCCACTTT. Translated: CASYSGRDRVGSPLHF.